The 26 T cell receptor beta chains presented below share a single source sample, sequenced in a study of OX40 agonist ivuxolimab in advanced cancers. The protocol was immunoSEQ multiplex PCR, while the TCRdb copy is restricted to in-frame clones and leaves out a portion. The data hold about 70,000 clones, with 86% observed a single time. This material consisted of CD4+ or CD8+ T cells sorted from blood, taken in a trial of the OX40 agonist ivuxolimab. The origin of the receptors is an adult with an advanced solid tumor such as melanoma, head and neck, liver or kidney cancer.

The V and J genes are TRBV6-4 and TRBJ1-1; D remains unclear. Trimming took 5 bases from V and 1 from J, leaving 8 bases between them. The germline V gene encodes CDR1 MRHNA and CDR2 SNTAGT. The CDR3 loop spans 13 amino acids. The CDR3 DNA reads TGTGCCAGCAGTAGAGAACGGAACACTGAAGCTTTCTTT. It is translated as CASSRERNTEAFF.

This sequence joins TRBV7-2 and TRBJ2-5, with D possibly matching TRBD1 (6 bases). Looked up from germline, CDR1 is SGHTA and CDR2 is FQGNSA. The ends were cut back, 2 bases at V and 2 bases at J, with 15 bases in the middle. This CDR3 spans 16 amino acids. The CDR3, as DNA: TGTGCCAGCAGCTTATCAGCCGGGACACAACAAGAGACCCAGTACTTC. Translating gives CASSLSAGTQQETQYF.

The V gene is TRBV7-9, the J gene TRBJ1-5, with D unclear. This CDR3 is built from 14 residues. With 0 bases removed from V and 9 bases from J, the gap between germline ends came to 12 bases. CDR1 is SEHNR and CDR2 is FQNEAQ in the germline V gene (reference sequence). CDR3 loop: CASSLAGSPGPQHF. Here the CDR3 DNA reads TGTGCCAGCAGCTTAGCCGGGAGCCCGGGGCCCCAGCATTTT.

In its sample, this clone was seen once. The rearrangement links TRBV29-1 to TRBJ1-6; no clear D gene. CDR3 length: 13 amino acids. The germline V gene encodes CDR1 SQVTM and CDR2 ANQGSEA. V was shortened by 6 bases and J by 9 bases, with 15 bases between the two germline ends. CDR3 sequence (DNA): TGCAGCGTCGTCTTCGAGCGGGGTTCACCCCTCCACTTT. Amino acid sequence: CSVVFERGSPLHF.

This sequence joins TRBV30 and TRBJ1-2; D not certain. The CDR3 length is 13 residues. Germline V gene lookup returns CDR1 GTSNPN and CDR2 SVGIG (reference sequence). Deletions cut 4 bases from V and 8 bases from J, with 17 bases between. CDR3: CAWNADRGGGYTF. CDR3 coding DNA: TGTGCCTGGAACGCTGACCGTGGTGGGGGCTACACCTTC.

The CDR3 here is CASSFGSGGTEAFF. The DNA of the CDR3 is TGCGCCAGCAGCTTTGGGTCCGGAGGAACTGAAGCTTTCTTT. The gene calls are TRBV5-1 and TRBJ1-1; the D is unclear. Germline CDR1 reads SGHRS; CDR2 reads YFSETQ. CDR3 length equals 14 residues. V shed 2 bases and J shed 5 bases, with 13 bases lying between them. The full variable domain, with the rest looked up from reference TRBV5-1 and TRBJ1-1, is KAGVTQTPRYLIKTRGQQVTLSCSPISGHRSVSWYQQTPGQGLQFLFEYFSETQRNKGNFPGRFSGRQFSNSRSEMNVSTLELGDSALYLCASSFGSGGTEAFFGQGTRLTVV.

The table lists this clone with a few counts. The CDR3 reads CATSSSDRAGPEAFF. In DNA form, the CDR3 reads TGTGCCACCAGCTCTTCCGACAGGGCTGGCCCTGAAGCTTTCTTT. The chain joins TRBV15 to TRBJ1-1, with TRBD1 identical over 7 bases. V dropped 5 bases and J dropped 6; count of bases not matched to a gene: 12. The CDR3 consists of 15 residues. From germline, CDR1 is LNHNV and CDR2 YYDKDF (reference sequence).

The DNA for the CDR3 is TGTGCCAGCAGCTTAAACAGGGACAGCGAGCAGTACTTC. The encoded protein is CASSLNRDSEQYF. J is TRBJ2-7 and V is TRBV5-4; 7 positions agree with TRBD1. Germline CDR1 reads SGHNT; CDR2 reads YYREEE (reference sequence). The CDR3 is 13 amino acids. V shed 2 bases and J 6 bases; nucleotides not matched to a gene: 5.

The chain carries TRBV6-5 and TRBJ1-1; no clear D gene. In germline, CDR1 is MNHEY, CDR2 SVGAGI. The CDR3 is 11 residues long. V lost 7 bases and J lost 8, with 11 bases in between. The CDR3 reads CASNGMREAFF. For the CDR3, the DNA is TGTGCCAGCAACGGTATGCGGGAAGCTTTCTTT.

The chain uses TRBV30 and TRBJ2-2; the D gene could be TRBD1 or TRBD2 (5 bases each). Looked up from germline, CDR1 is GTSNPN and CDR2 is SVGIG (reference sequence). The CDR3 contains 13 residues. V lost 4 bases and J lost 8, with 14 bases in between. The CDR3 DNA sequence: TGTGCCTGGATTCGAGGGCGGACAGGGGAGCTGTTTTTT. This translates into CAWIRGRTGELFF.

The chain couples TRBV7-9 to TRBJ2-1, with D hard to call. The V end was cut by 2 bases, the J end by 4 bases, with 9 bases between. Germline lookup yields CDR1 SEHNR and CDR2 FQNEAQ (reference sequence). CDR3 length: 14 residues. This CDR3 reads CASSLPYSYNEQFF. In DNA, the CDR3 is TGTGCCAGCAGCTTACCCTACAGTTACAATGAGCAGTTCTTC.

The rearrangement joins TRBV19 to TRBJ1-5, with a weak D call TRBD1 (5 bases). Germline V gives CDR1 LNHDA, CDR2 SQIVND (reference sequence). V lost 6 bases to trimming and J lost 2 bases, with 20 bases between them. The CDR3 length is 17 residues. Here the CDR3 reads CASRTERRGGGNQPQHF. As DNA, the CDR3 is TGTGCCAGTAGGACAGAACGGAGAGGAGGGGGCAATCAGCCCCAGCATTTT.

CDR3 residues: CASSPLGTGFEEQYF. The CDR3 DNA sequence: TGTGCCAGCAGCCCCCTGGGGACAGGGTTTGAGGAGCAGTACTTC. This chain joins TRBV11-3 and TRBJ2-7, with 9 bases lining up with TRBD1. The germline V gene encodes CDR1 SGHNT and CDR2 YENEEA. The J segment lost 7 bases and the V segment lost 5 bases, leaving 12 bases of the junction unmatched. The CDR3 totals 15 residues. Drawing the rest from reference TRBV11-3 and TRBJ2-7, the complete variable domain is EAGVVQSPRYKIIEKKQPVAFWCNPISGHNTLYWYLQNLGQGPELLIRYENEEAVDDSQLPKDRFSAERLKGVDSTLKIQPAELGDSAVYLCASSPLGTGFEEQYFGPGTRLTVT.

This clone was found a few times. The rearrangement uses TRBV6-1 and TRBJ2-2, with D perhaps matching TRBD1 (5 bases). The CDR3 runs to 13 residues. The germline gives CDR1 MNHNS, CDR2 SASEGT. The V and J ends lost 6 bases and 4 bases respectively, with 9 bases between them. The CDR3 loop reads CASRGPGTGELFF. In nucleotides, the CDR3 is TGTGCCAGCAGGGGGCCGGGCACCGGGGAGCTGTTTTTT.

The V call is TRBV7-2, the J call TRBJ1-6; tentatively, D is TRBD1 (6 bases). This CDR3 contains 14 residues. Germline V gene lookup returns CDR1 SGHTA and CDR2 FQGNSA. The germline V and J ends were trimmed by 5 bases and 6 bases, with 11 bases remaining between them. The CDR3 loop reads CASSGGLTNSPLHF. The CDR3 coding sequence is TGTGCCAGCAGCGGGGGCCTCACTAATTCACCCCTCCACTTT.

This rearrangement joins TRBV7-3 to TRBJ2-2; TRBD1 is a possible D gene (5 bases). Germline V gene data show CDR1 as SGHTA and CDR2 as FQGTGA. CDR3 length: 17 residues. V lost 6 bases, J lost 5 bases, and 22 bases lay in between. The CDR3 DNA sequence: TGTGCCAGCAGTATATCCGAGTTGAAGGGGATTACCGGGGAGCTGTTTTTT. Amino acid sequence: CASSISELKGITGELFF.

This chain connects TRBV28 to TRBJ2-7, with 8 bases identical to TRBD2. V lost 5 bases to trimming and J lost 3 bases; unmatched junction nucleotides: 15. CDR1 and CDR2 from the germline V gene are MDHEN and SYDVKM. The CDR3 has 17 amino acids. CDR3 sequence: CASSRGSGSGGLYEQYF. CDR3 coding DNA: TGTGCCAGCAGTCGGGGCTCCGGGAGCGGGGGCCTCTACGAGCAGTACTTC.

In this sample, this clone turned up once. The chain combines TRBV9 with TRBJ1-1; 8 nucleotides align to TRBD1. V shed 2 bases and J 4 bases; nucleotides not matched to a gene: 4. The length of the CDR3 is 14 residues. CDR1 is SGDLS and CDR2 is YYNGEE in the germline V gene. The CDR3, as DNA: TGTGCCAGCAGCGTTCAGGGGGCGGTCACTGAAGCTTTCTTT. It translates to CASSVQGAVTEAFF.

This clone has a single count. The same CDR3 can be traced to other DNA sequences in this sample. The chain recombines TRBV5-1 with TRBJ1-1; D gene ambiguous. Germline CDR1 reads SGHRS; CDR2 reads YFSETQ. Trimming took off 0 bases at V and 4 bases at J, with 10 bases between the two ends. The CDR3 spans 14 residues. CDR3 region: CASSLERAGTEAFF. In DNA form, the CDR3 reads TGCGCCAGCAGCTTGGAGAGGGCGGGCACTGAAGCTTTCTTT. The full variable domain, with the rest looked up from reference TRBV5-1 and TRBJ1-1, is KAGVTQTPRYLIKTRGQQVTLSCSPISGHRSVSWYQQTPGQGLQFLFEYFSETQRNKGNFPGRFSGRQFSNSRSEMNVSTLELGDSALYLCASSLERAGTEAFFGQGTRLTVV.

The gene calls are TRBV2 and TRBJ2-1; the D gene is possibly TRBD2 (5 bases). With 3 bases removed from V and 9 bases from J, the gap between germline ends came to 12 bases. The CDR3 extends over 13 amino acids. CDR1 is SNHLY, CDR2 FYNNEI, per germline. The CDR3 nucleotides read TGTGCCAGCAGTGATCGGGGAATAGGTGAGCAGTTCTTC. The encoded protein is CASSDRGIGEQFF.

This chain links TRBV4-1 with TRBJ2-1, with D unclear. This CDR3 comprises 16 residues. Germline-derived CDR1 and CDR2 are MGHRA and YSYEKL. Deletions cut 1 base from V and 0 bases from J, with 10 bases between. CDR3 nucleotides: TGCGCCAGCAGCCAAGCTGACCAGAGCTCCTACAATGAGCAGTTCTTC. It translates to CASSQADQSSYNEQFF.

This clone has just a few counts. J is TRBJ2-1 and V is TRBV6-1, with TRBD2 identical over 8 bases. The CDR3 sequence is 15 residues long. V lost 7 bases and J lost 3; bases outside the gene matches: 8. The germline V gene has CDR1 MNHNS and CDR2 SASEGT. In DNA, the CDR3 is TGTGCCAGCATTTCAGCGGGGGAATTCTACAATGAGCAGTTCTTC. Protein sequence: CASISAGEFYNEQFF.

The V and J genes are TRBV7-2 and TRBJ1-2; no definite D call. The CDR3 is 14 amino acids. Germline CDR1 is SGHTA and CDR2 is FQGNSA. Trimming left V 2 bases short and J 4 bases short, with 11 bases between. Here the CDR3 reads CASSLSLAGYGYTF. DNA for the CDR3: TGTGCCAGCAGCTTAAGTTTGGCAGGCTATGGCTACACCTTC.

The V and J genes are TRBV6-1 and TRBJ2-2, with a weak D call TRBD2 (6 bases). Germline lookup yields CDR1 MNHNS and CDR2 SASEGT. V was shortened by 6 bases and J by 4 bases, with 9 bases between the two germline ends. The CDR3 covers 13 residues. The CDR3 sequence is CASRGLGTGELFF. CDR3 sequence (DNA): TGTGCCAGCAGGGGACTGGGCACCGGGGAGCTGTTTTTT.

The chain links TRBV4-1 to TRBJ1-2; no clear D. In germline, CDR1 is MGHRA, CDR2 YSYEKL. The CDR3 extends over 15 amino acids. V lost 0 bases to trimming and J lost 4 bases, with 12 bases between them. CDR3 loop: CASSQDFSEAYGYTF. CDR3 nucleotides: TGCGCCAGCAGCCAAGATTTTTCAGAAGCCTATGGCTACACCTTC.

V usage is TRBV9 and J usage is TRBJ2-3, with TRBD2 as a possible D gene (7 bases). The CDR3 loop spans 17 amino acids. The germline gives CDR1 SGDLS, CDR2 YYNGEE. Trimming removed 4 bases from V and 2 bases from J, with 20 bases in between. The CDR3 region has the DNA TGTGCCAGCAGCTCAAGGGGGAGGGCAGGCGACACAGATACGCAGTATTTT. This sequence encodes CASSSRGRAGDTDTQYF.